This TCR beta chain was observed in a study of T cell responses to AZD1222 COVID-19 vaccine. Whole-study context: Analyses pooled second doses at about 4 or about 12 weeks.

Study results and caveats: Repertoire samples came only from after the peak T cell response.

Here immunoSEQ multiplex PCR was the method, and the copy in TCRdb shows in-frame clones only, minus some. The data show around 130,000 clones, with 93% seen just once and 3.1% held by the top ten. This clone was seen once. Its target is unknown. The CDR3 spans 12 residues. Germline V lookup: CDR1 LNHDA, CDR2 SQIVND (reference sequence). V lost 5 bases and J lost 9, with 11 bases in between. This chain joins TRBV19 and TRBJ2-1; D gene uncertain. The sequenced sample was peripheral blood, obtained on day 0 of AZD1222 vaccination. The clonotype comes from an adult in good health. CDR3 in DNA: TGTGCCAGTAGTGTTGCACCATCTGAGCAGTTCTTC. It is translated as CASSVAPSEQFF.